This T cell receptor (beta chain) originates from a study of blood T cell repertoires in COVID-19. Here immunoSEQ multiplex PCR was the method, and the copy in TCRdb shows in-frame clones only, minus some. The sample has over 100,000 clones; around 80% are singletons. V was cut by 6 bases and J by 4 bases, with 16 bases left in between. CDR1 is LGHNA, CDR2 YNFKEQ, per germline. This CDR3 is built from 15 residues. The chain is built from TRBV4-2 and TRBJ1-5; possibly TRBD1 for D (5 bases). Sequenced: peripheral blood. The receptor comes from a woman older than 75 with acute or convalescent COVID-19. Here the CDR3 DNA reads TGTGCCAGCAGGGCCTCGGGGGGAGATAATCAGCCCCAGCATTTT. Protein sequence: CASRASGGDNQPQHF.